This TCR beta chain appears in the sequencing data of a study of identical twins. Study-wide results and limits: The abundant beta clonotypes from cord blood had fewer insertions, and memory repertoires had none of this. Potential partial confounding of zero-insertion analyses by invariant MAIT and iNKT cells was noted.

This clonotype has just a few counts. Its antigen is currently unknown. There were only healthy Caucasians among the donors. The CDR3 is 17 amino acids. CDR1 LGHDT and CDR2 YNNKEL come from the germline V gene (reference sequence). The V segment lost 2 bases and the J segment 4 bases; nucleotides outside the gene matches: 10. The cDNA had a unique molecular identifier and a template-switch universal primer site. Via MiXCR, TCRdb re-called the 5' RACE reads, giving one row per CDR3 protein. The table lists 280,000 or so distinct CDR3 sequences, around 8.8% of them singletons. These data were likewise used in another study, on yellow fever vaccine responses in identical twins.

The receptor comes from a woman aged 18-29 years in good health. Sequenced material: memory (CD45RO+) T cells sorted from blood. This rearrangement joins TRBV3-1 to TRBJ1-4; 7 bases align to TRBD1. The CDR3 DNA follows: TGTGCCAGCAGCCAAAACAGGGGAGGAATGGGTAATGAAAAACTGTTTTTT. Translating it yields CASSQNRGGMGNEKLFF.